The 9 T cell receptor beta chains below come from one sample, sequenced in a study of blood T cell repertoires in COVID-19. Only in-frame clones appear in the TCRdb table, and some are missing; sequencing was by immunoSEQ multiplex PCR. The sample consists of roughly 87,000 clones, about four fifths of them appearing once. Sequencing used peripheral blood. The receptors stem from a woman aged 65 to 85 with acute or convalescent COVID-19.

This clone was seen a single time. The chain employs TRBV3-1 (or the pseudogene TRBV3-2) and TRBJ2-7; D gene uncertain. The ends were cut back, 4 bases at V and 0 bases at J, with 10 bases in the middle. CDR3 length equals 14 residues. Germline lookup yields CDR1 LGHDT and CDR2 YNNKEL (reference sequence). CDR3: CASSLRMSSYEQYF. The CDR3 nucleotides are TGTGCCAGCAGCCTCAGGATGAGCTCCTACGAGCAGTACTTC.

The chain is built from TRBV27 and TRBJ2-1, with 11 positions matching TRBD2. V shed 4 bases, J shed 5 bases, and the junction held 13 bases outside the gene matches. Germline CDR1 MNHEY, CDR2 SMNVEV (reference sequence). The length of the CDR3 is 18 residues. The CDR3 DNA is TGTGCCAGCAGTTCGACGTCAAGACTAGCGGGGCGCAACAATGAGCAGTTCTTC. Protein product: CASSSTSRLAGRNNEQFF.

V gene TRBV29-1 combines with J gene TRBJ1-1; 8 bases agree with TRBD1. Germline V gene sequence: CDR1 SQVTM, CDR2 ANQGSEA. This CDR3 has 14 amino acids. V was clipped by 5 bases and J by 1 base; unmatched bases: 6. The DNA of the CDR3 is TGCAGCGTTCCATGGACAGGGCAGAACACTGAAGCTTTCTTT. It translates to CSVPWTGQNTEAFF.

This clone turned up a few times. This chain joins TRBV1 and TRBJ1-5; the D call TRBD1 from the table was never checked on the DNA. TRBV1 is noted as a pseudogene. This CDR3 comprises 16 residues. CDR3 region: CTSSQGAGWSNQPQHF. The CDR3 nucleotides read TGCACCAGCAGCCAAGGGGCAGGGTGGAGCAATCAGCCCCAGCATTTT.

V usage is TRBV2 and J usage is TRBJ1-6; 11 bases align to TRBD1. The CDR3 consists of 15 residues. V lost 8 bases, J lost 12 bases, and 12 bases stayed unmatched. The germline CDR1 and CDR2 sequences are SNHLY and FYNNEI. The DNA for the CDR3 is TGTGCCAGCTTGCTTTCCCGGGACAGGGGGGTACCCCTCCACTTT. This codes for CASLLSRDRGVPLHF.

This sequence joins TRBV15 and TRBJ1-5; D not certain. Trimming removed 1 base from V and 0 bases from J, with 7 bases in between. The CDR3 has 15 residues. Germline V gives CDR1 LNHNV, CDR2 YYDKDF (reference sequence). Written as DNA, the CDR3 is TGTGCCACCAGCAGAGGAGCGTATAGCAATCAGCCCCAGCATTTT. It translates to CATSRGAYSNQPQHF.

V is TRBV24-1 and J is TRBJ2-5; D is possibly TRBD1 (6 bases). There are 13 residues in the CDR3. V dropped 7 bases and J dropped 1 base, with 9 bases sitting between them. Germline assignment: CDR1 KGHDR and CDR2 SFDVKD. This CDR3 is CATRGQFQETQYF. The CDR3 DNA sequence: TGTGCCACCAGAGGACAGTTCCAAGAGACCCAGTACTTC.

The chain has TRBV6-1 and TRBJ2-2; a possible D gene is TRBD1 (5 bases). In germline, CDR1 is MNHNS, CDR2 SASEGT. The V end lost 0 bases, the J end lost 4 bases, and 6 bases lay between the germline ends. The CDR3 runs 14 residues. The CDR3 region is CASSEAGVTGELFF. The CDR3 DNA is TGTGCCAGCAGTGAAGCAGGGGTCACCGGGGAGCTGTTTTTT.

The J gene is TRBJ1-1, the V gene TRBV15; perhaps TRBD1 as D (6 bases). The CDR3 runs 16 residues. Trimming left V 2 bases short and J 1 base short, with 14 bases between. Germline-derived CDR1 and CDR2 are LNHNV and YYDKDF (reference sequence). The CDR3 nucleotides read TGTGCCACCAGCAGAAGGACGGGACACTCGAACACTGAAGCTTTCTTT. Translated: CATSRRTGHSNTEAFF.